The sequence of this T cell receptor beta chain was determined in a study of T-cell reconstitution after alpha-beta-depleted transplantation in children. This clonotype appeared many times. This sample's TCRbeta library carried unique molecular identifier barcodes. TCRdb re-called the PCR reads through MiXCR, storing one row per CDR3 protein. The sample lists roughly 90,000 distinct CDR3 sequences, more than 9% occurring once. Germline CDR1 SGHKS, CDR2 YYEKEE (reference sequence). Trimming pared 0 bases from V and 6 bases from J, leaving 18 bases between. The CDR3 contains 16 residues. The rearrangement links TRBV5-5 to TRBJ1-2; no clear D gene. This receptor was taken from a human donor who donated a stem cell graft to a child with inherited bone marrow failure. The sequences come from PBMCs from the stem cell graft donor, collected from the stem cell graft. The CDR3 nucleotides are TGTGCCAGCAGCTTGGCCGATTTTCCCGGGTGGGATGGCTACACCTTC. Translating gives CASSLADFPGWDGYTF.